What follows are 15 T cell receptor beta chains derived from one specimen sequenced in a study of T cells in Graves' hyperthyroidism and ophthalmopathy. From RNA transcripts, TCR beta CDR3 regions were amplified. The HTBI set primed first-round TCR CDR3 RT-PCR. TCRdb fed the multiplex PCR reads into MiXCR, producing one record per CDR3 protein. Here the sample spans about 550,000 distinct CDR3 sequences, around 21% being singletons. The sequenced sample was blood. Receptor source: a man aged 18 to 35 with Graves' hyperthyroidism.

This clonotype was picked up many times. The CDR3 sequence: CASRASQGPLGAFF. The CDR3 DNA sequence: TGCGCCAGCAGGGCGTCACAGGGGCCCCTTGGGGCTTTCTTT. V usage is TRBV5-1 and J usage is TRBJ1-1; 7 nucleotides align to TRBD1. CDR3 length: 14 residues. Germline-derived CDR1 and CDR2 are SGHRS and YFSETQ. J was trimmed by 11 bases and V by 5 bases; bases with no gene match: 15.

This clonotype was recorded many times. The rearrangement uses TRBV12-3 or TRBV12-4 and TRBJ2-5; D ambiguous. V lost 3 bases, J lost 4 bases, and 12 bases lay in between. This CDR3 is 14 amino acids long. The CDR3, as DNA: TGTGCCAGCAGTTTCGTCCCTACATCAGAGACCCAGTACTTC. Translated, it gives CASSFVPTSETQYF.

The sample holds many counts of this clonotype. The CDR3 region has the DNA TGTGCCAGCAGCGAAACAGGGAAGGATACGCAGTATTTT. Its translation: CASSETGKDTQYF. The rearrangement uses TRBV7-2 and TRBJ2-3; a weak D match, TRBD1 (6 bases). Germline V gene data show CDR1 as SGHTA and CDR2 as FQGNSA. V was cut by 5 bases and J by 6 bases, with 12 bases left in between. This CDR3 contains 13 residues.

The genes are TRBV6-1 and TRBJ2-7, with TRBD1 identical over 7 bases. The CDR3 consists of 13 residues. Germline CDR1 and CDR2: MNHNS and SASEGT. The junction had 6 bases not matched to a gene; V was cut back by 7 bases and J by 3 bases. This CDR3 is CASTRGQDYEQYF. In DNA form, the CDR3 reads TGTGCCAGCACCCGAGGACAGGACTACGAGCAGTACTTC.

This clonotype came up many times. The chain joins TRBV12-3 or TRBV12-4 to TRBJ1-5, with D uncertain. Trimming took off 3 bases at V and 0 bases at J, with 6 bases between the two ends. The CDR3 has 14 amino acids. The DNA of the CDR3 is TGTGCCAGCAGTTTTTTAAATAGCAATCAGCCCCAGCATTTT. Its translation is CASSFLNSNQPQHF.

This clonotype was observed at least ten times. The genes are TRBV6-1 and TRBJ2-7, with a possible D match to TRBD2 (5 bases). Germline V gene sequence: CDR1 MNHNS, CDR2 SASEGT. V was shortened by 4 bases and J by 6 bases, with 13 bases between the two germline ends. The CDR3 totals 13 residues. CDR3 residues: CASSAGPAGEQYF. CDR3 nucleotides: TGTGCCAGCAGTGCTGGACCGGCGGGCGAGCAGTACTTC.

This chain links TRBV20-1 with TRBJ2-7; 7 bases agree with TRBD1. Trimming took 0 bases from V and 5 from J; bases not matched to a gene: 7. The CDR3 totals 14 residues. Germline V gene sequence: CDR1 DFQATT, CDR2 SNEGSKA (reference sequence). DNA for the CDR3: TGCAGTGCTAGAGATCTCGACAGGGCGAACGAGCAGTACTTC. Translated, it gives CSARDLDRANEQYF.

This clonotype was picked up many times. The chain links TRBV30 to TRBJ1-2; D gene uncertain. This CDR3 contains 14 residues. Germline V gene sequence: CDR1 GTSNPN, CDR2 SVGIG (reference sequence). Between the trimmed V and J ends, which lost 0 bases and 3 bases, there was a span of 11 bases. CDR3 loop: CAWSVGPGDYGYTF. The CDR3 DNA follows: TGTGCCTGGAGTGTAGGACCTGGGGACTATGGCTACACCTTC.

This clonotype was observed at least ten times. The chain couples TRBV27 to TRBJ1-5; D uncertain. Germline CDR1 is MNHEY and CDR2 is SMNVEV (reference sequence). Trimming shortened V by 3 bases and J by 5 bases, and 8 bases separated the two germline ends. The CDR3 contains 13 residues. The CDR3 bases are TGTGCCAGCAGTTTTTCCCCTGATCAGCCCCAGCATTTT. Protein product: CASSFSPDQPQHF.

This clonotype was counted a few times. This sequence joins TRBV20-1 and TRBJ1-5; D not certain. CDR1 and CDR2 from the germline V gene are DFQATT and SNEGSKA (reference sequence). This CDR3 has 16 residues. V lost 0 bases and J 6 bases, leaving 18 bases between the germline ends. The CDR3, as DNA: TGCAGTGCTAGAGATTCGGCGAGCGGTTTAAGTCAGCCCCAGCATTTT. It translates to CSARDSASGLSQPQHF.

This clonotype was counted many times. V usage is TRBV12-3 or TRBV12-4 and J usage is TRBJ1-5; TRBD1 might be the D (5 bases). The CDR3 length is 16 residues. The V gene lost 6 bases and the J gene lost 3 bases, with 18 bases spanning the gap. The CDR3, as DNA: TGTGCCAGCAGCAGGGCCCCTTCAAGGGTCAATCAGCCCCAGCATTTT. It translates to CASSRAPSRVNQPQHF.

This clonotype was found many times. This chain joins TRBV28 and TRBJ2-7; D is possibly TRBD1 (5 bases). The germline V and J ends were trimmed by 4 bases and 2 bases, with 12 bases remaining between them. The germline V gene encodes CDR1 MDHEN and CDR2 SYDVKM. The CDR3 length is 14 residues. CDR3 coding DNA: TGTGCCAGCAGTTCCCAGGGTCTACCCTACGAGCAGTACTTC. Its protein product is CASSSQGLPYEQYF.

This clonotype was detected ten times or more. The chain recombines TRBV6-2 or TRBV6-3 with TRBJ2-7; D is possibly TRBD1 (6 bases). The V gene's germline CDR1 is MNHEY and CDR2 SVGEGT. This CDR3 is 16 amino acids long. Between the trimmed V and J ends, which lost 2 bases and 3 bases, there was a span of 17 bases. The CDR3 DNA reads as TGTGCCAGCAGTTACCACCCGGCAGGGGAGCTCTACGAGCAGTACTTC. Translating gives CASSYHPAGELYEQYF.

The chain is built from TRBV30 and TRBJ1-5, with D tentatively TRBD1 (6 bases). This CDR3 region has 15 residues. Germline V CDR1 and CDR2: GTSNPN, SVGIG (reference sequence). V was shortened by 0 bases and J by 3 bases, with 12 bases between the two germline ends. The CDR3 region has the DNA TGTGCCTGGAGTGTACAGGGCCTATTCAATCAGCCCCAGCATTTT. Residues: CAWSVQGLFNQPQHF.

This clonotype was seen repeatedly, ten times or more. The chain has TRBV6-1 and TRBJ1-1; possibly TRBD1 for D (6 bases). Trimming left V 7 bases short and J 0 bases short, with 21 bases between. Looked up from germline, CDR1 is MNHNS and CDR2 is SASEGT. The CDR3 length is 17 residues. CDR3 bases: TGTGCCAGCACCAGGGGAACGACAGCCTACATGAACACTGAAGCTTTCTTT. This gives the protein CASTRGTTAYMNTEAFF.